Given below is one T cell receptor (beta chain) in context. These data are taken from a study of CD8 T cells in Susac syndrome. Random hexamers primed reverse transcription of about 0.45 to 1 ug RNA. From the immunoSEQ multiplex PCR reads, TCRdb called clonotypes with MiXCR, one entry per CDR3 protein. Among over 95,000 distinct CDR3 sequences, around 90% were seen once, and the ten largest hold around 0.15%. High-throughput TCR beta sequencing covered peripheral CD8+ and CD4+ T cells. The healthy controls were matched to patients by age and sex. The CDR3 loop spans 13 amino acids. The V end lost 5 bases, the J end lost 1 base, and 9 bases lay between the germline ends. Germline CDR1 and CDR2: SQVTM and ANQGSEA.

Sample: CD4+ T cells from PBMCs. This sequence was found in a human donor in good health. This chain links TRBV29-1 with TRBJ2-1; D not resolved. CDR3 protein: CSVFPDSYNEQFF. In DNA form, the CDR3 reads TGCAGCGTTTTTCCAGATTCCTACAATGAGCAGTTCTTC.